Below, one T cell receptor (beta chain) is given with its context. The target antigen is unknown. The sample belongs to a study of shared clonotypes between healthy human individuals. J lost 6 bases, V lost 5 bases, and 10 bases had no gene match. In germline, CDR1 is SEHNR, CDR2 FQNEAQ (reference sequence). This CDR3 is built from 15 residues. Naive CD8 cells were CD45RO-negative, positively selected for CCR7, excluding terminally differentiated effector memory CD45RA+ cells. Study outcomes and limitations: Naive subsets typically showed greater estimated richness than memory subsets.

Measured with immunoSEQ multiplex PCR; TCRdb has only the in-frame clones, and not every one. In the table there are around 1.9 million clones, roughly 93% of which are singletons. This TCR came from a man younger than 30 in good health. Some clones in this sample may be carry-over from other donors' samples. What was sequenced was naive CD8+ T cells from PBMCs. The V call is TRBV7-9, the J call TRBJ2-7; 10 bases align to TRBD2. The CDR3 bases are TGTGCCAGCAGCCAAGCGGGAGGGCCAGTAGGCGAGCAGTACTTC. Residues: CASSQAGGPVGEQYF.